A selection of T cell receptor beta chains follows, all from one sample in a study of blood T cell repertoires in COVID-19. This table comes from immunoSEQ multiplex PCR, and its TCRdb copy is limited to in-frame clones, with some not included. In the table there are about 140,000 clones, under 90% of which are singletons. Sequencing was done on a sample of PBMCs or T cells enriched from blood (not recorded which). The receptors come from a man in his fifties or sixties in a cohort exposed to, infected with or recovered from COVID-19 (not recorded which). Each CDR3 is given with its conserved first and last residue. A D gene is named only where the DNA matches it firmly. Rows may omit the clone size; those that give it use once, few, many or a size class.

clone size	V gene	D gene	J gene	CDR3 DNA	CDR3 protein
few	TRBV7-2	TRBD2	TRBJ2-2	TGTGCCAGCAGCTTAGGGCCTGCGGGGGGCGCGAACACCGGGGAGCTGTTTTTT	CASSLGPAGGANTGELFF
.	TRBV9	.	TRBJ2-2	TGTGCCAGCAGCCTTCTAGAGACCGGGGAGCTGTTTTTT	CASSLLETGELFF
.	TRBV3-1/TRBV3-2	.	TRBJ2-7	TGTGCCAGCAGCCAAGATCGGTACGAGCAGTACTTC	CASSQDRYEQYF
once	TRBV7-9	.	TRBJ2-1	TGTGCCAGCAGCCTCCCGGGGGTTAGCTCCTACAATGAGCAGTTCTTC	CASSLPGVSSYNEQFF
.	TRBV6-4	TRBD2	TRBJ2-5	TGTGCCAGCAAGAGCGGGGGGCCCCACCGGGAAGAGACCCAGTACTTC	CASKSGGPHREETQYF
.	TRBV3-1/TRBV3-2	.	TRBJ1-3	TGTGCCAGCAGCCAAGTTTTCACAGGTAGCTCTGGAAACACCATATATTTT	CASSQVFTGSSGNTIYF
.	TRBV19	.	TRBJ1-2	TGTGCCAGTAGTAGACAGTCTAACTATGGCTACACCTTC	CASSRQSNYGYTF
.	TRBV5-4	TRBD1	TRBJ1-1	TGTGCCAGCAGCGACGGGACAGGGAACACTGAAGCTTTCTTT	CASSDGTGNTEAFF
.	TRBV30	TRBD1	TRBJ1-6	TGTGCCTCCTCACTCTCGGACAGGAATTCACCCCTCCACTTT	CASSLSDRNSPLHF
once	TRBV24-1	TRBD1	TRBJ1-2	TGTGCCACCAGTGTGAGAGGGGGCGATGGCTACACCTTC	CATSVRGGDGYTF
.	TRBV4-3	TRBD1	TRBJ1-5	TGCGCCAGCAGCCAGGGGACAGGGAAGGATCAGCCCCAGCATTTT	CASSQGTGKDQPQHF
.	TRBV7-9	TRBD1	TRBJ1-6	TGTGCCAGCAGCTCCCCCGGGACAGCTAATTCACCCCTCCACTTT	CASSSPGTANSPLHF
.	TRBV6-5	.	TRBJ2-1	TGTGCCAGCAGTTACTCCCGTGAGCAGTTCTTC	CASSYSREQFF
.	TRBV30	.	TRBJ1-3	TGTGCCTGGAGTGGACTGACAGTCTCTGGAAACACCATATATTTT	CAWSGLTVSGNTIYF
.	TRBV4-3	TRBD1	TRBJ2-1	TGCGCCAGCAGCCAGAAGGCAGGGGGTGAGCAGTTCTTC	CASSQKAGGEQFF
.	TRBV20-1	.	TRBJ1-1	TGCAGTGCAAGTACTCCGGGTCCCATGAACACTGAAGCTTTCTTT	CSASTPGPMNTEAFF
.	TRBV29-1	.	TRBJ1-3	TGCAGCGCCCGACAACCGGGAAACACCATATATTTT	CSARQPGNTIYF
.	TRBV20-1	TRBD1	TRBJ2-5	TGCAGTGCTAGTGAGACAGGGGGGCCAGAGACCCAGTACTTC	CSASETGGPETQYF
.	TRBV3-1/TRBV3-2	.	TRBJ2-7	TGTGCCAGCAGCCAAGATCGTAGAATCCACGAGCAGTACTTC	CASSQDRRIHEQYF
.	TRBV30	.	TRBJ2-1	TGTGCCTGGAGCGCTAGCTGGAATGAGCAGTTCTTC	CAWSASWNEQFF
.	TRBV9	TRBD1	TRBJ2-3	TGTGCCAGCAGCGCGCGGGACAGGGCCACAGATACGCAGTATTTT	CASSARDRATDTQYF
few	TRBV25-1	.	TRBJ2-3	TGTGCCAGCAGTGAGGTGGGCAATACGCAGTATTTT	CASSEVGNTQYF
.	TRBV10-3	.	TRBJ1-2	TGTGCCATCAGTGAGTCGACAGCCAACTATGGCTACACCTTC	CAISESTANYGYTF
.	TRBV29-1	TRBD2	TRBJ2-3	TGCAGCGTTGGGGGGGGAGCTAGCACAGATACGCAGTATTTT	CSVGGGASTDTQYF
once	TRBV6-4	.	TRBJ2-2	TGTGCCAGCAGTGAAGGGGACTCCGGGGAGCTGTTTTTT	CASSEGDSGELFF
once	TRBV7-9	.	TRBJ1-2	TGTGCCAGCAGCTTAGGGACAGTCTATGGCTACACCTTC	CASSLGTVYGYTF
.	TRBV10-2	TRBD1	TRBJ2-3	TGCGCCAGCGCCAGGGGGCGGGGAACAACAGATACGCAGTATTTT	CASARGRGTTDTQYF
.	TRBV9	.	TRBJ1-1	TGTGCCAGCAGCGTAGATCGGGTGAACACTGAAGCTTTCTTT	CASSVDRVNTEAFF
.	TRBV18	TRBD1	TRBJ2-3	TGTGCCAGCTCACCATCAGGGGGCAGCACAGATACGCAGTATTTT	CASSPSGGSTDTQYF
.	TRBV24-1	.	TRBJ1-5	TGTGCCACCAGTGAAGCCGGGACACCTAATCAGCCCCAGCATTTT	CATSEAGTPNQPQHF
.	TRBV24-1	.	TRBJ1-1	TGTGCCACCAGTGACCGGAACTCAGGGACTCAAGCTTTCTTT	CATSDRNSGTQAFF
.	TRBV11-2	TRBD1	TRBJ1-2	TGTGCCAGCAGCTTAGCCGGGACAGTCTATGGCTACACCTTC	CASSLAGTVYGYTF
.	TRBV27	.	TRBJ1-6	TGTGCCAGCAGTTTACAGGCAGGGGTAACTTCACCCCTCCACTTT	CASSLQAGVTSPLHF
.	TRBV18	.	TRBJ2-1	TGTGCCAGCTCACCCCCCGTGGCGGAGGACAATGAGCAGTTCTTC	CASSPPVAEDNEQFF
.	TRBV19	.	TRBJ1-1	TGTGCCAGTCGGAGACCGGGGATGGACACTGAAGCTTTCTTT	CASRRPGMDTEAFF
.	TRBV19	.	TRBJ2-2	TGTGCCAGTAGTACCCTCCAGGGTGGCGGGGAGCTGTTTTTT	CASSTLQGGGELFF
.	TRBV7-8	TRBD2	TRBJ2-3	TGTGCCAGCAGCTTACTACCCAGCGGGACTGATACGCAGTATTTT	CASSLLPSGTDTQYF
.	TRBV19	TRBD2	TRBJ2-3	TGTGCCAGTAGGTACGCGGGACTAGCGGGAACAGATACGCAGTATTTT	CASRYAGLAGTDTQYF
once	TRBV6-1	TRBD1	TRBJ1-3	TGTGCCAGCAGTGACCCAACAGATCGACAGGGTGAAAACACCATATATTTT	CASSDPTDRQGENTIYF
once	TRBV5-1	TRBD1	TRBJ2-7	TGCGCCAGCAGCTTCGCTGGGACAGGAGACTACGAGCAGTACTTC	CASSFAGTGDYEQYF
.	TRBV6-1	.	TRBJ2-4	TGTGCCAGCTCCACCCAGGGGGACTTTCAAAACATTCAGTACTTC	CASSTQGDFQNIQYF
.	TRBV30	.	TRBJ2-2	TGTGCCTGGAGAGACAGTAAAAAGAACACCGGGGAGCTGTTTTTT	CAWRDSKKNTGELFF